Listed here are 14 T cell receptor beta chains from one sample, sequenced in a study of T cell responses to AZD1222 COVID-19 vaccine. Profiled with immunoSEQ multiplex PCR; TCRdb holds only in-frame clones, not every one. This table has about 120,000 clones, about 91% appearing once. Sample: peripheral blood, taken 28 days after the second AZD1222 dose. Receptors were obtained from an adult who received the AZD1222 COVID-19 vaccine.

The chain links TRBV15 to TRBJ1-3; D remains ambiguous. V was trimmed by 8 bases and J by 0 bases, leaving 11 bases between them. CDR3 length: 14 residues. Germline V lookup: CDR1 LNHNV, CDR2 YYDKDF (reference sequence). DNA of the CDR3: TGTGCCACCGAACGGGAGAGCTCTGGAAACACCATATATTTT. Its protein is CATERESSGNTIYF.

The chain joins TRBV28 to TRBJ1-2, with no clear D. The CDR3 is 14 residues long. The germline V gene encodes CDR1 MDHEN and CDR2 SYDVKM. V gave up 3 bases and J gave up 4 bases, with 12 bases separating them. The CDR3 DNA sequence: TGTGCCAGCAGTTTGCGTCGGATCAGCTATGGCTACACCTTC. Amino acid sequence: CASSLRRISYGYTF.

The chain joins TRBV6-5 to TRBJ1-2; 9 bases line up with TRBD1. J gave up 6 bases and V 4 bases, and 6 bases lay outside the gene matches. In germline, CDR1 is MNHEY, CDR2 SVGAGI. This CDR3 contains 14 residues. CDR3 protein: CASSSAGTGNGYTF. DNA for the CDR3: TGTGCCAGCAGTTCCGCCGGGACAGGGAATGGCTACACCTTC.

The rearrangement links TRBV27 to TRBJ1-3, with D possibly TRBD1 on 5 matching bases. CDR1 and CDR2 (germline): MNHEY, SMNVEV (reference sequence). This CDR3 is 13 amino acids long. Trimming left V 6 bases short and J 3 bases short, with 9 bases between. The CDR3 nucleotides read TGTGCCAGCAGCGGGACGAGTGGAAACACCATATATTTT. It yields the protein CASSGTSGNTIYF.

The chain joins TRBV18 to TRBJ1-4; no clear D gene. Trimming took off 3 bases at V and 8 bases at J, with 16 bases between the two ends. Germline assignment: CDR1 KGHSH and CDR2 LQKENI. The CDR3 contains 15 residues. CDR3 coding DNA: TGTGCCAGCTCACCGCCGGGCCCCAGGTCGGAAAAACTGTTTTTT. It encodes CASSPPGPRSEKLFF.

The chain is built from TRBV7-9 and TRBJ1-1; D not certain. The V gene lost 3 bases and the J gene lost 1 base, with 12 bases spanning the gap. The length of the CDR3 is 15 residues. Germline CDR1 and CDR2: SEHNR and FQNEAQ (reference sequence). CDR3 in amino acids: CASSFLGQGNTEAFF. CDR3 DNA sequence: TGTGCCAGCAGCTTTCTCGGTCAAGGGAACACTGAAGCTTTCTTT.

The chain employs TRBV6-6 and TRBJ1-5; D is perhaps TRBD1 (5 bases). Germline V gene lookup returns CDR1 MNHNY and CDR2 SVGAGI (reference sequence). V was shortened by 2 bases and J by 1 base, with 6 bases between the two germline ends. The CDR3 is 14 residues long. CDR3 loop: CASSYGDSNQPQHF. The CDR3 DNA sequence: TGTGCCAGCAGTTACGGGGACAGCAATCAGCCCCAGCATTTT.

This clone was counted a few times. This chain joins TRBV19 and TRBJ2-1; 10 bases agree with TRBD2. There are 15 residues in the CDR3. V gave up 3 bases and J gave up 6 bases; unmatched junction bases: 5. The V gene's germline CDR1 is LNHDA and CDR2 SQIVND (reference sequence). CDR3 coding DNA: TGTGCCAGTAGTATTTGGGAGCGGGAGGGCAATGAGCAGTTCTTC. It is translated as CASSIWEREGNEQFF.

CDR3 sequence (DNA): TGTGCCAGCAGCTTACGGGGAGGGAGTGAGACCCAGTACTTC. Residues: CASSLRGGSETQYF. The chain uses TRBV7-8 and TRBJ2-5; 7 bases are shared with TRBD2. Losses at the gene ends were 2 bases for V and 5 bases for J; bases not matched to a gene: 5. From germline, CDR1 is SGHVS and CDR2 FQNEAQ. This CDR3 comprises 14 residues.

Only one count was recorded for this clone. The J gene is TRBJ2-2, the V gene TRBV2; no clear D gene. The germline CDR1 and CDR2 sequences are SNHLY and FYNNEI. The CDR3 runs to 12 residues. Trimming took off 7 bases at V and 0 bases at J, with 3 bases between the two ends. CDR3: CASTTNTGELFF. The CDR3 DNA sequence: TGTGCCAGCACGACGAACACCGGGGAGCTGTTTTTT.

V is TRBV7-8 and J is TRBJ2-7; D gene ambiguous. Germline-derived CDR1 and CDR2 are SGHVS and FQNEAQ. The CDR3 runs 12 residues. The ends were cut back, 4 bases at V and 6 bases at J, with 10 bases in the middle. This chain's CDR3 is CASSSPLSEQYF. The CDR3, as DNA: TGTGCCAGCAGCTCGCCCTTGAGCGAGCAGTACTTC.

The J gene is TRBJ2-3, the V gene TRBV2, with D possibly being TRBD2 (6 bases). Trimming shortened V by 10 bases and J by 2 bases, and 13 bases separated the two germline ends. This CDR3 region has 13 residues. Germline values: CDR1 SNHLY, CDR2 FYNNEI. CDR3: CATPGLLTDTQYF. The DNA of the CDR3 is TGTGCCACCCCGGGACTTCTCACAGATACGCAGTATTTT.

The chain has TRBV5-1 and TRBJ2-6; the D gene is possibly TRBD1 (6 bases). This CDR3 has 15 amino acids. CDR1 is SGHRS and CDR2 is YFSETQ in the germline V gene. V was pared by 3 bases and J by 1 base, with 8 bases between. CDR3 amino acids: CASSSQGSGANVLTF. The CDR3 DNA reads as TGCGCCAGCAGCTCACAGGGTTCTGGGGCCAACGTCCTGACTTTC.

The rearrangement uses TRBV27 and TRBJ2-5; D is unresolved. CDR1 and CDR2 (germline): MNHEY, SMNVEV (reference sequence). The CDR3 contains 13 residues. The V end was cut by 5 bases, the J end by 5 bases, with 12 bases between. Here the CDR3 reads CASSRIFGETQYF. CDR3 coding DNA: TGTGCCAGCAGTCGGATCTTCGGGGAGACCCAGTACTTC.